The rows below give T cell receptor beta chains drawn from one sample of a study of neurological immune-mediated disorders. TCRdb analysed the 5' RACE reads with MiXCR anew, one entry per CDR3 protein. The table has around 49,000 distinct CDR3 sequences, about 9% seen once. Sequenced: PBMCs. The source of these receptors is a woman aged 40 to 50 in good health. Each CDR3 is given with its conserved first and last residue. The order of the fields is J gene, V gene, clone size, D gene, CDR3 protein, CDR3 DNA. The D gene is left open where the match is weak. Some rows have no size entry. The others give once, few or many, or a class for an expanded clone.

TRBJ1-5 | TRBV20-1 | many | TRBD1 | CSAVRGQGSGANQPQHF | TGCAGTGCGGTTCGGGGACAGGGGAGTGGGGCTAATCAGCCCCAGCATTTT
TRBJ2-7 | TRBV7-2 | many | TRBD1 | CASSGTGTGVEQYF | TGTGCCAGCAGCGGAACCGGGACAGGGGTCGAGCAGTACTTC
TRBJ2-3 | TRBV10-3 | many | TRBD2 | CAISPPSGRADTQYF | TGTGCCATCAGTCCGCCTAGCGGGAGAGCAGATACGCAGTATTTT
TRBJ1-2 | TRBV12-3/TRBV12-4 | many | NA | CASSRQALYGYTF | TGTGCCAGCAGCCGACAGGCACTTTATGGCTACACCTTC
TRBJ2-1 | TRBV7-7 | many | NA | CASSQTRGMNNEQFF | TGTGCCAGCAGCCAGACTAGAGGCATGAACAATGAGCAGTTCTTC
TRBJ1-2 | TRBV5-1 | many | TRBD1 | CASSSVTGGEGGYTF | TGCGCCAGCAGCTCGGTTACAGGGGGCGAGGGTGGCTACACCTTC
TRBJ2-1 | TRBV4-2 | NA | NA | CASSQDHYENNEQFF | TGTGCCAGCAGCCAAGATCACTACGAGAACAATGAGCAGTTCTTC
TRBJ1-2 | TRBV2 | many | NA | CASPQTNYGYTF | TGTGCCAGCCCTCAGACTAACTATGGCTACACCTTC
TRBJ1-1 | TRBV6-5 | few | TRBD1 | CASSYRTGTAMNTEAFF | TGTGCCAGCAGTTACCGTACCGGGACAGCTATGAACACTGAAGCTTTCTTT
TRBJ2-7 | TRBV7-2 | NA | TRBD1 | CASSFYRGYEQYF | TGTGCCAGCAGCTTCTACAGGGGCTACGAGCAGTACTTC
TRBJ2-1 | TRBV19 | few | TRBD1 | CASSRTGDNEQFF | TGTGCCAGTAGTCGGACAGGAGACAATGAGCAGTTCTTC
TRBJ2-3 | TRBV5-1 | medium-sized | TRBD1 | CASSLVDRDTDTQYF | TGCGCCAGCAGCTTGGTAGACAGGGATACAGATACGCAGTATTTT
TRBJ2-7 | TRBV24-1 | many | NA | CATGAPDSYEQYF | TGTGCCACCGGGGCGCCAGACTCCTACGAGCAGTACTTC
TRBJ2-5 | TRBV29-1 | many | NA | CSVQAPQETQYF | TGCAGCGTTCAAGCTCCCCAAGAGACCCAGTACTTC